Presented here are 7 T cell receptor beta chains from one specimen sequenced in a study of tumor and adjacent non-tumor tissue in lung cancer. TCRbeta libraries were built with three rounds of nested PCR, modified from ARM-PCR. Each CDR3 protein is one row after TCRdb ran MiXCR on the multiplex PCR reads. This sample carries under 95,000 distinct CDR3 sequences, about 66% of them seen once, and the ten largest clones take 15%. No cell sorting was done before RNA was extracted from the tissue. Sequenced: lung tumor tissue. The receptors here all came from a man aged 70 or older with non-small cell lung cancer.

This clonotype has a count of ten or more. V is TRBV5-4 and J is TRBJ2-7; 7 bases line up with TRBD1. This CDR3 is built from 13 residues. Unmatched junction bases numbered 5, after V lost 4 bases and J lost 4 bases. CDR1 is SGHNT, CDR2 YYREEE, per germline (reference sequence). CDR3 coding DNA: TGTGCCAGCAGCAGGGGGACAGTATACGAGCAGTACTTC. This translates into CASSRGTVYEQYF.

This clonotype was recorded a few times. A much larger clone differs by one base, so this may be a read error. The V gene is TRBV10-3, the J gene TRBJ2-1; 7 nucleotides agree with TRBD1. The CDR3 is 12 amino acids. With 8 bases clipped from V and 6 bases from J, the junction kept 4 bases outside the gene matches. Germline loops: CDR1 ENHRY, CDR2 SYGVKD. CDR3 sequence: CAIGRDSNEQFF. The CDR3, as DNA: TGTGCCATCGGTAGGGACAGCAATGAGCAGTTCTTC.

This clonotype turned up a few times. The chain combines TRBV20-1 with TRBJ2-5; D perhaps matches TRBD1 (6 bases). The CDR3 spans 12 residues. Germline values: CDR1 DFQATT, CDR2 SNEGSKA (reference sequence). Trimming left V 6 bases short and J 5 bases short, with 13 bases between. The CDR3 reads CSAEPRGETQYF. CDR3 DNA sequence: TGCAGTGCCGAACCTAGGGGGGAGACCCAGTACTTC.

As concerns this clonotype: The junction departs from germline at one end; a sequencing error may be responsible. J is TRBJ2-6 and V is TRBV29-1, with D perhaps matching TRBD1 (5 bases). This CDR3 comprises 14 residues. The V gene's germline CDR1 is SQVTM and CDR2 ANQGSEA. CDR3 loop: CSVDVSYGANILTF. The CDR3 nucleotides are TGCAGCGTTGACGTGAGCTATGGGGCCAACATCCTGACTTTC.

About this clonotype itself: Since a much larger clone is just one base distant, this may be a read error. The CDR3 DNA reads TGTGCCAGCGGACGCACAGGACTCGACACTGAAGCTTTCTTT. Protein: CASGRTGLDTEAFF. The chain links TRBV28 to TRBJ1-1, with D perhaps TRBD1 (5 bases). V shed 8 bases and J shed 3 bases, with 16 bases lying between them. The CDR3 is 14 amino acids. CDR1 and CDR2 from the germline V gene are MDHEN and SYDVKM.

Remarks on this clonotype: At one boundary the junction diverges from the germline segment, which might be a read error. This chain connects TRBV11-2 to TRBJ2-1, with TRBD2 matching over 11 bases. Germline CDR1 reads SGHAT; CDR2 reads FQNNGV. CDR3 length equals 16 residues. CDR3 region: CANSDPRLAGGSKRFF. CDR3 sequence (DNA): TGTGCCAACAGCGACCCTCGGCTAGCGGGGGGTTCTAAGCGGTTCTTC.

The count of this clonotype is one. The CDR3 carries no conserved terminal phenylalanine or tryptophan, so it likely arises from a read error. The rearrangement uses TRBV28 and TRBJ2-2; no reliable D call. Trimming took off 5 bases at V and 6 bases at J, with 10 bases between the two ends. The CDR3 totals 13 residues. In germline, CDR1 is MDHEN, CDR2 SYDVKM. CDR3 DNA: TGTGCCAGCAGTCTGGGTGGAGCCGGGGAGCTGTTTATT. It is translated as CASSLGGAGELFI.